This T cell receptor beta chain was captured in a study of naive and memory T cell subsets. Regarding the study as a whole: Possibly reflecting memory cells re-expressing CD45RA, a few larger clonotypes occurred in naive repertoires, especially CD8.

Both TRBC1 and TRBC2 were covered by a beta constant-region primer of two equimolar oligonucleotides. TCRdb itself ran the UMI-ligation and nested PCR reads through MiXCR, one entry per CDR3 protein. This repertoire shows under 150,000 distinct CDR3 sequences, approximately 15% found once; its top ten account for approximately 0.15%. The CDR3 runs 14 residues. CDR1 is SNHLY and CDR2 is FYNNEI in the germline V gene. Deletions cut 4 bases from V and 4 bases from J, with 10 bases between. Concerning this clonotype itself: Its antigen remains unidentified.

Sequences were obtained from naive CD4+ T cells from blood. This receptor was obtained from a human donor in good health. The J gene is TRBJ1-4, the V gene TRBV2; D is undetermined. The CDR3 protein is CASSAQGYNEKLFF. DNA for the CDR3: TGTGCCAGCAGTGCTCAAGGCTATAATGAAAAACTGTTTTTT.